This T cell receptor (beta chain) emerged from a study of graft-versus-host responses after intestinal transplantation. About the research overall: Recipients received multivisceral, liver-intestinal, or isolated intestinal transplants. Every recipient underwent anti-thymocyte globulin induction, then tacrolimus and steroids for around three years.

Concerning this clone: The antigen remains unidentified.

Study-wide results and limits: Marrow from the recipient contained GvH clones, some of which had appeared first in ileum or blood. Some patients had graft-donor T cell macrochimerism, and their allografts showed high graft-versus-host to host-versus-graft clonal ratios.

Per germline, CDR1 KGHSH and CDR2 LQKENI. V lost 1 base, J lost 6 bases, and 6 bases stayed unmatched. This CDR3 has 14 amino acids. Produced via immunoSEQ multiplex PCR; TCRdb's table is partial and in-frame only. This sample has some 110,000 clones, with about 92% found just once. The clonotype originates from a human donor who was the organ donor for an intestinal transplant. V usage is TRBV18 and J usage is TRBJ2-7, with TRBD2 matching over 7 bases. Sequencing used unstimulated CD4+ T cells sorted from spleen or lymph node cells, obtained before transplant. CDR3 sequence reads: CASSPQAGVGEQYF. The DNA for the CDR3 is TGTGCCAGCTCACCACAGGCGGGGGTAGGCGAGCAGTACTTC.